The sequence of this T cell receptor (beta chain) was determined in a study of neoadjuvant anti-PD-1 for oral cavity cancer listed by TCRdb under 2021. Regarding the research as a whole: Three to four biweekly doses of nivolumab at 3 mg/kg were mostly administered to patients before curative-intent surgical resection. Patients without progression received a fourth nivolumab dose around day 43 and underwent definitive surgical resection on days 50-56. Patients with complete response, partial response or stable disease by RECIST 1.1 were defined as responders, whereas patients with progression were defined as non-responders. There were roughly 11 patients in the parent correlative cohort, and the response rate was around 30%. On the study overall, not on this receptor specifically: Greater tumor shrinkage was correlated with larger post-treatment sizes of preexisting intratumoral clones, suggesting that expansion of preexisting clones contributed to response. Higher pretreatment blood TCRbeta clonality and lower post-treatment tumor TCRbeta clonality were correlated with higher pretreatment blood Treg/Th17 ratios. Only a few patients per response group were included in the TCR analyses, and the authors called for validation in larger cohorts.

The CDR3 covers 16 residues, taking in both the cysteine and the phenylalanine. Just CDR3 DNA is preserved here, 48 bases in frame from base 1. Via the germline V gene, CDR1 is MRHNA and CDR2 SNTAGT. V drops 5 bases and J drops 0 bases, leaving 13 bases in between. Turning to this clone: Its antigen is currently not known. No base qualities exist here, and no much larger clone lies one base off it.

For survey sequencing of tumor libraries, mostly around 5.1 ug of input genomic DNA was used, and two replicates were run per sample. Following the manufacturer's instructions, the team built TCRbeta libraries using the immunoSEQ hsTCRbeta kit. An Illumina NovaSeq 6000 S4 flow cell was used to sequence the final libraries, which had first been combined to 3 nM. In the paper's pipeline: Raw data preprocessing and quality control were performed with the immunoSEQ Analyzer. The analysis was restricted to productive rearrangements, with each unique CDR3 amino acid sequence defining a clonotype. Repertoire clonality was estimated as the Gini-Simpson index, which was computed with the R package tcR. Student's t test was used to compare Gini indices, and Pearson correlation was used to assess associations with tumor size change. In TCRdb, the immuneACCESS table is reduced to in-frame sequences with V and J assigned. These tables do not hold every clone; where another copy was compared, an unresolved V gene accounts for under half, and the others remain unexplained. V and J calls and clone size are those listed in that table; D and trimming were worked out from the DNA. Across this sample there are over 5,000 clones, with around 50% seen only once. Of the sample, 7% to 7.5% falls within the top ten clones.

According to the study, the label for this sample's time point signals: after neoadjuvant nivolumab, at surgical resection. Patients had been newly diagnosed with stage II-IVA oral cavity squamous cell carcinoma, and no prior systemic or radiation treatment had been given to the patients. The cohort was made up of patients with locally advanced, HPV-negative oral cavity squamous cell carcinoma. The samples were obtained from a longitudinal correlative study of a single-arm phase II trial testing neoadjuvant nivolumab in oral cavity squamous cell carcinoma. Genomic DNA-based TCRbeta sequencing was performed on subject-matched pre- and post-treatment PBMCs and tumors from three responders and three non-responders. Genomic DNA was isolated from tumor tissue using the Maxwell RSC DNA from Tissue kit.

Sequences were derived from tumor tissue, sampled after nivolumab (anti-PD-1) treatment. The sequence is built from TRBV6-4 and TRBJ1-4; too little of a D gene remains to name it. The receptor was isolated from a person aged 35-80 years with oral cavity squamous cell carcinoma. The nucleotides read TGTGCCAGCAGTTCCGGGCCTTCCTCAACTAATGAAAAACTGTTTTTT. This is translated as CASSSGPSSTNEKLFF.